Sequencing of this T cell receptor (beta chain) was carried out in a study of Tregs in tolerant kidney transplant recipients. Generated by immunoSEQ multiplex PCR, the TCRdb table keeps only in-frame clones and is missing some. The sample shows some 14,000 clones, about 92% of them seen only once. Unstimulated Tregs (CD4+CD25+CD127-) and CD4+CD25- non-Tregs were sorted from PBMCs. Study-wide findings and caveats: Few patients were studied, so findings need validation in larger groups. This study did not directly address biological reproducibility. The most relevant donor-specific Treg TCRbeta repertoire apparently came from expansion with activated donor B cells.

For this clone: No antigen is known for it.

From germline, CDR1 is SNHLY and CDR2 FYNNEI. Trimming shortened V by 4 bases and J by 0 bases, and 4 bases separated the two germline ends. The CDR3 runs to 12 residues. The receptor was isolated from a human donor in good health. Source material: CD8+ T cells from blood. The chain is built from TRBV2 and TRBJ2-7; no definite D call. The CDR3 DNA reads TGTGCCAGCAGTGCGTCCTCCTACGAGCAGTACTTC. As protein: CASSASSYEQYF.